A single sample gave rise to the 24 T cell receptor beta chains below, sequenced in a study of T cells in Graves' hyperthyroidism and ophthalmopathy. The CDR3 regions of TCR beta were amplified from RNA transcripts. Initially, a first-round RT-PCR of the TCR CDR3 employed the HTBI primer set. Each CDR3 protein is one row after TCRdb ran MiXCR on the multiplex PCR reads. The sample holds 300,000 to 400,000 distinct CDR3 sequences, approximately 13% seen once. The sequenced sample was blood. The receptor set was obtained from a young woman with Graves' hyperthyroidism.

This clonotype was found many times. The chain joins TRBV28 to TRBJ2-7; possible D gene TRBD1, 5 bases. CDR1 is MDHEN, CDR2 SYDVKM, per germline. This CDR3 has 17 amino acids. Between the trimmed V and J ends, which lost 6 bases and 2 bases, there was a span of 23 bases. The CDR3 loop is CASSPLRTGVRPYEQYF. The CDR3 DNA sequence: TGTGCCAGCAGCCCGCTTAGAACAGGAGTGAGACCCTACGAGCAGTACTTC.

This chain links TRBV4-2 with TRBJ2-2, with unresolved D. Germline CDR1 is LGHNA and CDR2 is YNFKEQ. Trimming shortened V by 0 bases and J by 3 bases, and 8 bases separated the two germline ends. The CDR3 runs 15 residues. The CDR3 sequence is CASSQDFSYTGELFF. CDR3 nucleotides: TGTGCCAGCAGCCAAGATTTTAGTTACACCGGGGAGCTGTTTTTT.

This clonotype was picked up a small number of times. V is TRBV27 and J is TRBJ2-3; D possibly corresponds to TRBD1 (6 bases). This CDR3 comprises 18 residues. Germline V gene sequence: CDR1 MNHEY, CDR2 SMNVEV (reference sequence). With 3 bases removed from V and 5 bases from J, the gap between germline ends came to 24 bases. The CDR3 coding sequence is TGTGCCAGCAGTTTGATCAGGGGTGGTTATTCTTATTTAGATACGCAGTATTTT. Protein: CASSLIRGGYSYLDTQYF.

This clonotype was observed many times. This chain connects TRBV6-2 or TRBV6-3 to TRBJ1-1, with a tentative D call TRBD1 (5 bases). CDR1 is MNHEY and CDR2 is SVGEGT in the germline V gene. V lost 0 bases to trimming and J lost 5 bases, with 13 bases between them. The CDR3 contains 15 residues. CDR3 sequence (DNA): TGTGCCAGCAGTTACTCGAGTGTGGGGGATACTGAAGCTTTCTTT. Protein sequence: CASSYSSVGDTEAFF.

This clonotype was detected only a few times. J is TRBJ2-3 and V is TRBV6-1; 9 nucleotides align to TRBD1. The CDR3 has 15 residues. The germline gives CDR1 MNHNS, CDR2 SASEGT. V gave up 6 bases and J gave up 5 bases; unmatched junction bases: 9. The CDR3 reads CASSRTGEHQDTQYF. CDR3 nucleotides: TGTGCCAGCAGCCGGACAGGGGAGCATCAAGATACGCAGTATTTT.

Many counts were recorded for this clonotype. The rearrangement links TRBV27 to TRBJ1-1, with D possibly being TRBD1 (5 bases). Trimming shortened V by 7 bases and J by 5 bases, and 26 bases separated the two germline ends. The CDR3 is 17 amino acids. The germline CDR1 and CDR2 sequences are MNHEY and SMNVEV (reference sequence). The CDR3 sequence: CASIPGGSRGPRTEAFF. The CDR3 nucleotides are TGTGCCAGCATACCCGGGGGTAGTAGGGGTCCGAGGACTGAAGCTTTCTTT.

The chain employs TRBV10-3 and TRBJ2-7; a weak D match, TRBD2 (6 bases). The CDR3 has 13 residues. CDR1 is ENHRY, CDR2 SYGVKD, per germline. Trimming took off 4 bases at V and 7 bases at J, with 14 bases between the two ends. CDR3 DNA: TGTGCCATCAGTGCAGGGTCCGCGGGGGAGCAGTACTTC. It is translated as CAISAGSAGEQYF.

This clonotype appeared many times. The genes are TRBV7-8 and TRBJ1-3; the match to TRBD1 covers 8 bases. The CDR3 runs 18 residues. The J segment lost 2 bases and the V segment lost 1 base, leaving 10 bases of the junction unmatched. From germline, CDR1 is SGHVS and CDR2 FQNEAQ. CDR3 amino acids: CASSLGWAGGATGNTIYF. In DNA, the CDR3 is TGTGCCAGCAGCTTAGGATGGGCAGGGGGCGCGACTGGAAACACCATATATTTT.

In this sample, this clonotype turned up many times. V gene TRBV7-2 combines with J gene TRBJ2-1; the match to TRBD2 covers 9 bases. Germline values: CDR1 SGHTA, CDR2 FQGNSA. This CDR3 is 13 amino acids long. J was trimmed by 7 bases and V by 7 bases; bases with no gene match: 5. This CDR3 reads CASMLAGTNEQFF. Here the CDR3 DNA reads TGTGCCAGCATGCTAGCGGGAACTAATGAGCAGTTCTTC.

As for this clonotype: Possible read error: a much larger clone is one base away. The J gene is TRBJ2-1, the V gene TRBV12-5; D is perhaps TRBD2 (6 bases). This CDR3 has 13 amino acids. The germline V gene has CDR1 LGHNT and CDR2 FRNRAP. The CDR3 protein is CAGGSLGSNEQFF. The CDR3 DNA reads as TGTGCTGGTGGTTCCCTCGGGAGCAATGAGCAGTTCTTC.

Comments on this clonotype: Possible read error: a much larger clone is one base away. This rearrangement joins TRBV7-9 to TRBJ2-7; D is unresolved. The DNA end favors TRBJ2-1, so the J call may be wrong. This CDR3 comprises 14 residues. Germline assignment: CDR1 SEHNR and CDR2 FQNEAQ (reference sequence). CDR3 sequence reads: CASRLSPGNYEQFF. Written as DNA, the CDR3 is TGTGCCAGCAGATTATCCCCCGGCAACTACGAGCAGTTCTTC.

Comments on this clonotype: This may come from a read error, since a much larger clone is one base off. This chain links TRBV5-6 with TRBJ1-1; D uncertain. The CDR3 is 11 amino acids. Germline V CDR1 and CDR2: SGHDT, YYEEEE. V was cut by 3 bases and J by 7 bases, with 7 bases left in between. Here the CDR3 reads CASSSRLEAFF. The CDR3 nucleotides are TGTGCCAGCAGCTCCCGTCTTGAAGCTTTCTTT.

This chain joins TRBV7-8 and TRBJ1-3, with a possible D match to TRBD1 (6 bases). In germline, CDR1 is SGHVS, CDR2 FQNEAQ. This CDR3 spans 14 amino acids. Trimming shortened V by 2 bases and J by 4 bases, and 9 bases separated the two germline ends. This CDR3 is CASSLLGHGNTIYF. CDR3 nucleotide sequence: TGTGCCAGCAGCTTATTGGGACACGGAAACACCATATATTTT. The full variable domain, with the rest looked up from reference TRBV7-8 and TRBJ1-3, is GAGVSQSPRYKVAKRGQDVALRCDPISGHVSLFWYQQALGQGPEFLTYFQNEAQLDKSGLPSDRFFAERPEGSVSTLKIQRTQQEDSAVYLCASSLLGHGNTIYFGEGSWLTVV.

This clonotype was found many times. The chain recombines TRBV7-2 with TRBJ2-7; 8 bases match TRBD2. The germline V gene has CDR1 SGHTA and CDR2 FQGNSA. This CDR3 has 16 amino acids. V shed 2 bases, J shed 0 bases, and the junction held 6 bases outside the gene matches. CDR3 DNA: TGTGCCAGCAGCTTACTCCGGGGGGGTAGCTCCTACGAGCAGTACTTC. Its translation: CASSLLRGGSSYEQYF.

Points on this clonotype: One end of the junction does not line up with germline, which may come from a read error. This chain joins TRBV2 and TRBJ2-7, with 10 bases fitting TRBD2. Germline V gives CDR1 SNHLY, CDR2 FYNNEI. This CDR3 region has 15 residues. The CDR3 nucleotides read TGTGCCAGCAGAGAAGGACTAGCGGCCTCCTACGAGCAGTACTTC. It encodes CASREGLAASYEQYF.

The table lists this clonotype with many counts. The rearrangement joins TRBV5-1 to TRBJ2-7; D remains unclear. CDR3 length: 15 residues. V was cut by 1 base and J by 2 bases, with 13 bases left in between. Germline assignment: CDR1 SGHRS and CDR2 YFSETQ. The CDR3 protein is CASSLPDPRPYEQYF. CDR3 bases: TGCGCCAGCAGCTTGCCGGACCCACGACCCTACGAGCAGTACTTC.

This clonotype was detected a few times. CDR3 sequence: CASSEPGQLNTEAFF. The CDR3 DNA is TGTGCCAGCAGTGAACCGGGCCAGCTGAACACTGAAGCTTTCTTT. The chain links TRBV25-1 to TRBJ1-1; D uncertain. CDR3 length equals 15 residues. Trimming took off 2 bases at V and 0 bases at J, with 10 bases between the two ends. The germline gives CDR1 MGHDK, CDR2 SYGVNS.

In its sample, this clonotype was seen many times. The chain uses TRBV28 and TRBJ1-1; 8 nucleotides line up with TRBD1. The germline gives CDR1 MDHEN, CDR2 SYDVKM. The CDR3 runs to 15 residues. J lost 1 base, V lost 5 bases, and 6 bases had no gene match. The DNA for the CDR3 is TGTGCCAGCAGTATTACAGGGGGAGGGAACACTGAAGCTTTCTTT. Translating gives CASSITGGGNTEAFF.

The V gene is TRBV3-1, the J gene TRBJ1-1; D call uncertain. V was clipped by 3 bases and J by 4 bases, with 9 bases between them. Germline CDR1 and CDR2: LGHDT and YNNKEL (reference sequence). This CDR3 spans 13 amino acids. Written as DNA, the CDR3 is TGTGCCAGCAGCCACAATTTCAGCACTGAAGCTTTCTTT. Translating it yields CASSHNFSTEAFF.

In its sample, this clonotype was seen many times. CDR3 residues: CASSDYQGNTEAFF. The CDR3, as DNA: TGTGCCAGCAGTGATTATCAGGGGAACACTGAAGCTTTCTTT. V and J are TRBV2 and TRBJ1-1, with D maybe TRBD1 (5 bases). Germline V gives CDR1 SNHLY, CDR2 FYNNEI. The germline V and J ends were trimmed by 3 bases and 1 base, with 9 bases remaining between them. The CDR3 runs to 14 residues.

Comments on this clonotype: This could be a read error, since a much larger clone is one nucleotide away. This chain connects TRBV6-2 or TRBV6-3 to TRBJ2-7; 7 positions match TRBD1. V shed 6 bases, J shed 6 bases, and the junction held 5 bases outside the gene matches. The CDR3 spans 12 residues. The germline CDR1 and CDR2 sequences are MNHEY and SVGEGT. CDR3 amino acids: CASSPGTAEQYF. CDR3 nucleotides: TGTGCCAGCAGCCCCGGGACAGCCGAGCAGTACTTC.

This clonotype occurred a few times. The CDR3 sequence: CASSEVSRGSQETQYF. CDR3 nucleotide sequence: TGTGCCAGCAGTGAAGTAAGCCGGGGGAGCCAAGAGACCCAGTACTTC. J is TRBJ2-5 and V is TRBV6-1; a possible D gene is TRBD2 (6 bases). This CDR3 spans 16 amino acids. CDR1 MNHNS and CDR2 SASEGT come from the germline V gene. Trimming removed 1 base at V and 1 base at J, with 13 bases between.

This clonotype was counted only a few times. The junction does not match germline at one end; this may be a read error. The chain joins TRBV20-1 to TRBJ1-6; possibly TRBD1 for D (5 bases). Germline V lookup: CDR1 DFQATT, CDR2 SNEGSKA (reference sequence). There are 14 residues in the CDR3. CDR3 loop: CSTRGAENNSPLHF. DNA for the CDR3: TGCAGTACTAGGGGCGCAGAGAATAATTCACCCCTCCACTTT.

V and J are TRBV9 and TRBJ1-4; unclear D gene. Germline lookup yields CDR1 SGDLS and CDR2 YYNGEE. V gave up 2 bases and J gave up 0 bases, with 11 bases separating them. The CDR3 extends over 16 amino acids. The CDR3 bases are TGTGCCAGCAGCGTTTCAGTGGGAGCAACTAATGAAAAACTGTTTTTT. This sequence encodes CASSVSVGATNEKLFF.